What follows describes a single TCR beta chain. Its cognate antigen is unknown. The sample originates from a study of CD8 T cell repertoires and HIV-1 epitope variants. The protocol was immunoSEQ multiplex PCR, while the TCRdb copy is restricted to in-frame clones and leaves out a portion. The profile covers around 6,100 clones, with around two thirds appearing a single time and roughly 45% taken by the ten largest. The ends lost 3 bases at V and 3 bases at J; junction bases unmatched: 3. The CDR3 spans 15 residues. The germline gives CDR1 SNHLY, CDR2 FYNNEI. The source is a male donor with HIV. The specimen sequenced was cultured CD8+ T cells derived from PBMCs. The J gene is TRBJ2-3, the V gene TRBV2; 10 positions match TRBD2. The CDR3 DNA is TGTGCCAGCAGTGAGCTAGCGGGGGAAACAGATACGCAGTATTTT. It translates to CASSELAGETDTQYF.